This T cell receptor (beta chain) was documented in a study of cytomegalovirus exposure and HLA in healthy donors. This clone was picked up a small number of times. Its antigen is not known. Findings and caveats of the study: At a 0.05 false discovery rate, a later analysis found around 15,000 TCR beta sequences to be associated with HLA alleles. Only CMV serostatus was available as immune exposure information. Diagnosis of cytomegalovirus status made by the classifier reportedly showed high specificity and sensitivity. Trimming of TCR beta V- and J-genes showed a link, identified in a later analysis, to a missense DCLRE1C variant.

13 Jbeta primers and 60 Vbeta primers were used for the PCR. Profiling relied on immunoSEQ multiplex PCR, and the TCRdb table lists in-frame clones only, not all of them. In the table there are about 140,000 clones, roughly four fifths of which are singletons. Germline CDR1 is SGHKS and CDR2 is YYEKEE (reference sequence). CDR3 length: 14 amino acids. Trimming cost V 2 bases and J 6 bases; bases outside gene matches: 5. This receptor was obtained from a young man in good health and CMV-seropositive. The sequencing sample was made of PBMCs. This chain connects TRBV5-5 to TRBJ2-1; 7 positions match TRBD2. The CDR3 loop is CASSLALAVNEQFF. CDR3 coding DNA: TGTGCCAGCAGCTTAGCCCTAGCGGTCAATGAGCAGTTCTTC.